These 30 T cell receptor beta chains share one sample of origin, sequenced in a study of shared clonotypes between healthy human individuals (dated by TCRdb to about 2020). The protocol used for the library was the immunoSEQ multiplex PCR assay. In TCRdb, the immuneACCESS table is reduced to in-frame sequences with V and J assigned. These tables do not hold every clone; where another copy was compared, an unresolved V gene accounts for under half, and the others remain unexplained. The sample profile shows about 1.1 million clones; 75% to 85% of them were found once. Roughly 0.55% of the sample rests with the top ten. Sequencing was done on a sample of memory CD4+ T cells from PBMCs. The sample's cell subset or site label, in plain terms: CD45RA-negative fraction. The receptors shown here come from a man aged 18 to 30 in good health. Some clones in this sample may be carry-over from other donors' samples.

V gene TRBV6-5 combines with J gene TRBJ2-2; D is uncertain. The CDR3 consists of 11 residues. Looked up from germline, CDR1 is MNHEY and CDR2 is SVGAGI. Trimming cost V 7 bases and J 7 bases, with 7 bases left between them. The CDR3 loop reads CASTRGGELFF. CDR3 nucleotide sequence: TGTGCCAGCACGCGCGGCGGGGAGCTGTTTTTT.

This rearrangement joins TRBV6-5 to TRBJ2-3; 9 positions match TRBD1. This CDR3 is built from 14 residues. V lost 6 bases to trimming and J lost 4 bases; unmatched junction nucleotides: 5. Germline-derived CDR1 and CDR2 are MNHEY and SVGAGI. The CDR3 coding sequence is TGTGCCAGCAGAACCGGGACAGGGTCAGATACGCAGTATTTT. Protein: CASRTGTGSDTQYF.

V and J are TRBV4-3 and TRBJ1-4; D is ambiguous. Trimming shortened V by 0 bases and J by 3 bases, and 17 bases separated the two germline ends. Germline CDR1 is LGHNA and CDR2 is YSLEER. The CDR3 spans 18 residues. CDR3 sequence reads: CASSQDLVGRQPNEKLFF. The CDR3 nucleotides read TGCGCCAGCAGCCAAGATCTAGTTGGGCGGCAACCTAATGAAAAACTGTTTTTT.

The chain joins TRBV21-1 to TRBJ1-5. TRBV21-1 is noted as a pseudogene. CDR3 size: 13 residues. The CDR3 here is CARWGGSNQPQHF. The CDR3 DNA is TGTGCCAGGTGGGGGGGTAGCAATCAGCCCCAGCATTTT.

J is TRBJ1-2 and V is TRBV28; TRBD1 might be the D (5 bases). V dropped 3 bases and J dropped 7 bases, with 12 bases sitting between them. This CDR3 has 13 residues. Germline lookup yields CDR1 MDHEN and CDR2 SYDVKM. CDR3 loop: CASSLDQGGGYTF. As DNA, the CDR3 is TGTGCCAGCAGTTTGGACCAGGGCGGTGGCTACACCTTC.

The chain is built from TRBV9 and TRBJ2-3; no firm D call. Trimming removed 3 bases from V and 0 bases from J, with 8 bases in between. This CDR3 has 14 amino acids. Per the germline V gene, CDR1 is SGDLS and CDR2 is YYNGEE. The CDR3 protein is CASSAGESTDTQYF. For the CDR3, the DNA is TGTGCCAGCAGCGCGGGCGAGAGCACAGATACGCAGTATTTT.

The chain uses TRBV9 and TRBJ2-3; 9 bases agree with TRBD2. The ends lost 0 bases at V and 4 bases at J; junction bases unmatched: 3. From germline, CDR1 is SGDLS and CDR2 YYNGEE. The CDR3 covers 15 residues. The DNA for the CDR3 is TGTGCCAGCAGCGTAGGTGTAGCGGGAGCAGATACGCAGTATTTT. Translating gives CASSVGVAGADTQYF.

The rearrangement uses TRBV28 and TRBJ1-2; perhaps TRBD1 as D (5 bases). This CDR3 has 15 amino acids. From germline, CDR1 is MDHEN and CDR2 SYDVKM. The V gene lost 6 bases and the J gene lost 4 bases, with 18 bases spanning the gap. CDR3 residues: CASRPRTFGGYGYTF. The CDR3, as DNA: TGTGCCAGCAGACCCAGGACCTTCGGGGGCTATGGCTACACCTTC.

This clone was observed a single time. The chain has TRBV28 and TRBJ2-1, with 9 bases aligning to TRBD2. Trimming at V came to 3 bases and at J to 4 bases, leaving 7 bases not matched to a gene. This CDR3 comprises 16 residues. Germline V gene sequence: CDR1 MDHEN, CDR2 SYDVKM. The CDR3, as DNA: TGTGCCAGCAGTTTTGGCTCTAGCGGGGTGTACAATGAGCAGTTCTTC. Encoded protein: CASSFGSSGVYNEQFF. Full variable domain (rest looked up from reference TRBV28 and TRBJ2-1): DVKVTQSSRYLVKRTGEKVFLECVQDMDHENMFWYRQDPGLGLRLIYFSYDVKMKEKGDIPEGYSVSREKKERFSLILESASTNQTSMYLCASSFGSSGVYNEQFFGPGTRLTVL.

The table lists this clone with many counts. The CDR3 is CASSESAGSYGYTF. CDR3 nucleotides: TGCGCCAGCAGTGAGTCCGCAGGATCCTATGGCTACACCTTC. The rearrangement links TRBV10-2 to TRBJ1-2, with no clear D. V dropped 0 bases and J dropped 4 bases, with 9 bases sitting between them. The CDR3 consists of 14 residues. The germline V gene encodes CDR1 WSHSY and CDR2 SAAADI.

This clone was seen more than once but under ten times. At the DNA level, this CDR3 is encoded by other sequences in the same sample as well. The CDR3 sequence: CASSPTGGNEKLFF. Here the CDR3 DNA reads TGTGCCAGCAGCCCGACAGGGGGCAATGAAAAACTGTTTTTT. The gene calls are TRBV7-9 and TRBJ1-4; 10 nucleotides line up with TRBD1. Germline-derived CDR1 and CDR2 are SEHNR and FQNEAQ (reference sequence). The CDR3 contains 14 residues. The trim removed 5 bases at V and 5 bases at J, leaving 2 bases unmatched.

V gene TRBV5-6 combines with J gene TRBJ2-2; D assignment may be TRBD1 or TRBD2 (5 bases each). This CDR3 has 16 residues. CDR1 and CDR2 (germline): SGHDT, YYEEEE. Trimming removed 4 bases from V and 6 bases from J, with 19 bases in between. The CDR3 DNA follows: TGTGCCAGCAGCGACACCGGGACCCAAAGGGCCGGGGAGCTGTTTTTT. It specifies CASSDTGTQRAGELFF.

The CDR3 spells CASSVPGGRQPQHF. The CDR3 coding sequence is TGTGCCAGTAGTGTGCCAGGGGGGAGGCAGCCCCAGCATTTT. V usage is TRBV19 and J usage is TRBJ1-5; 7 bases agree with TRBD1. Germline lookup yields CDR1 LNHDA and CDR2 SQIVND (reference sequence). Trimming cost V 5 bases and J 7 bases; bases outside gene matches: 8. The CDR3 consists of 14 residues.

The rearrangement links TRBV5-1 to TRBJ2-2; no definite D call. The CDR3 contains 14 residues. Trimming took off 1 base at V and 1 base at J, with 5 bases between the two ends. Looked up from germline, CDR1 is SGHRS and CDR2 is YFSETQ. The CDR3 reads CASSLMRNTGELFF. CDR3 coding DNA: TGCGCCAGCAGCTTGATGAGGAACACCGGGGAGCTGTTTTTT.

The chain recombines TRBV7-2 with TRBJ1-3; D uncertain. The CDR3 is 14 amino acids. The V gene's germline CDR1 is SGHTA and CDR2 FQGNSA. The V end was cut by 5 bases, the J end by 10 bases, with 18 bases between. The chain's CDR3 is CASSPDPTFITIYF. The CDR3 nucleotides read TGTGCCAGCAGCCCCGACCCGACATTTATAACCATATATTTT.

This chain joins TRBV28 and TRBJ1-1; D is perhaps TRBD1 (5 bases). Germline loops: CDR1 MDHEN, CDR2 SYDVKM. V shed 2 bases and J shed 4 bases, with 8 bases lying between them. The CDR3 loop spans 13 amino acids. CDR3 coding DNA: TGTGCCAGCAGTTTACGGGGGGTCACTGAAGCTTTCTTT. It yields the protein CASSLRGVTEAFF. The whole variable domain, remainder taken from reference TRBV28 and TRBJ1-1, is DVKVTQSSRYLVKRTGEKVFLECVQDMDHENMFWYRQDPGLGLRLIYFSYDVKMKEKGDIPEGYSVSREKKERFSLILESASTNQTSMYLCASSLRGVTEAFFGQGTRLTVV.

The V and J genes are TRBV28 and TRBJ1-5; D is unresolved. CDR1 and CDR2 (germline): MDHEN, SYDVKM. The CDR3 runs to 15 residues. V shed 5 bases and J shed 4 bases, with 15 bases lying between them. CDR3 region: CASSPYRAPNQPQHF. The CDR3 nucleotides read TGTGCCAGCAGTCCTTATCGGGCCCCTAATCAGCCCCAGCATTTT. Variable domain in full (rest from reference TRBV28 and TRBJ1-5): DVKVTQSSRYLVKRTGEKVFLECVQDMDHENMFWYRQDPGLGLRLIYFSYDVKMKEKGDIPEGYSVSREKKERFSLILESASTNQTSMYLCASSPYRAPNQPQHFGDGTRLSIL.

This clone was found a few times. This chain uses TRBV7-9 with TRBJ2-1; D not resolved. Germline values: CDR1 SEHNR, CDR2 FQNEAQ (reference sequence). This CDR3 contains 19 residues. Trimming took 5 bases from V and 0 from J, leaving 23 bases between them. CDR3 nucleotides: TGTGCCAGCAGCCCGGAAACGGTACTATCTGTATTCTCCTACAATGAGCAGTTCTTC. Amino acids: CASSPETVLSVFSYNEQFF.

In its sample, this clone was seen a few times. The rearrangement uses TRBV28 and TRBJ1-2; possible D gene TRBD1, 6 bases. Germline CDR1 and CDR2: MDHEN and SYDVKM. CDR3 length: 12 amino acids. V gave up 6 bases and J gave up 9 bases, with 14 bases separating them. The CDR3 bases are TGTGCCAGCAGCCGGGACAAAACGAGCTACACCTTC. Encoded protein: CASSRDKTSYTF.

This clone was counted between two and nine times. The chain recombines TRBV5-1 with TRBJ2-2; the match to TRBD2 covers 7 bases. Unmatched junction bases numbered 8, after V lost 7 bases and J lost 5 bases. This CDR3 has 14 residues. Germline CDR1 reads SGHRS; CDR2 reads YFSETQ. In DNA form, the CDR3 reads TGCGCCAGCCGGAGCGGGACGGGTACCGGGGAGCTGTTTTTT. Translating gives CASRSGTGTGELFF.

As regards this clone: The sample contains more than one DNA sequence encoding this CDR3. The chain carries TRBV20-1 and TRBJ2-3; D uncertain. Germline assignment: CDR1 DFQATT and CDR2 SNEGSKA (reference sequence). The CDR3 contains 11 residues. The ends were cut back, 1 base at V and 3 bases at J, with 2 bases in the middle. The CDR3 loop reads CSARATDTQYF. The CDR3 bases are TGCAGTGCTAGAGCTACAGATACGCAGTATTTT.

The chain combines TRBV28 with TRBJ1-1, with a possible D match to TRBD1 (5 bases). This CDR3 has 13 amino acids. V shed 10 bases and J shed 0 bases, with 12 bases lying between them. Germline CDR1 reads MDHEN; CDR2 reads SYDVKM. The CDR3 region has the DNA TGTGCCACGGCGGGACGCATGAACACTGAAGCTTTCTTT. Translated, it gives CATAGRMNTEAFF.

The CDR3 sequence: CASSSGQDSYEQYF. CDR3 sequence (DNA): TGTGCCAGCAGTTCGGGACAGGACTCCTACGAGCAGTACTTC. V gene TRBV27 combines with J gene TRBJ2-7, with TRBD1 identical over 8 bases. The CDR3 has 14 residues. Trimming at V came to 4 bases and at J to 0 bases, leaving 2 bases not matched to a gene. Germline CDR1 and CDR2: MNHEY and SMNVEV (reference sequence).

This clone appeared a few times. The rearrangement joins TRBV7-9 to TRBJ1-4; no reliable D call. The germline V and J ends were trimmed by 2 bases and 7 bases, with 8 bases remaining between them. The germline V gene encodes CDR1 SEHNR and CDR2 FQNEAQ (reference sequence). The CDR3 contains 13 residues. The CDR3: CASSLSAGEKLFF. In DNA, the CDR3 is TGTGCCAGCAGCTTATCTGCAGGTGAAAAACTGTTTTTT.

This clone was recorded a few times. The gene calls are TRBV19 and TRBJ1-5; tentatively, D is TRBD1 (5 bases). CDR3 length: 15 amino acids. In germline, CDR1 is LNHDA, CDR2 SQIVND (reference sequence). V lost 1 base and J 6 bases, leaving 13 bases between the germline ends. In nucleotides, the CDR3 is TGTGCCAGTAGTATAGCCGGGCAGGGAGTTCAGCCCCAGCATTTT. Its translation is CASSIAGQGVQPQHF.

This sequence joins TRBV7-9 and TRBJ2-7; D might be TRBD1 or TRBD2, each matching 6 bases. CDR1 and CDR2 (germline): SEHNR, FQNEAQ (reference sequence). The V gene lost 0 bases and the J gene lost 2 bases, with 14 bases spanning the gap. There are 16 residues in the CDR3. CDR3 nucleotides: TGTGCCAGCAGCTTAGCGCACGGGGGCGGCCCCTACGAGCAGTACTTC. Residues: CASSLAHGGGPYEQYF.

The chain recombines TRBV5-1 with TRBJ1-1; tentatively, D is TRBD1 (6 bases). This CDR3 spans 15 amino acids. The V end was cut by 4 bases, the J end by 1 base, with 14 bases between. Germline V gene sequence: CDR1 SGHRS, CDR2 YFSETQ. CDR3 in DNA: TGCGCCAGCAGCCCTCCATGGACAGCGAACACTGAAGCTTTCTTT. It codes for CASSPPWTANTEAFF.

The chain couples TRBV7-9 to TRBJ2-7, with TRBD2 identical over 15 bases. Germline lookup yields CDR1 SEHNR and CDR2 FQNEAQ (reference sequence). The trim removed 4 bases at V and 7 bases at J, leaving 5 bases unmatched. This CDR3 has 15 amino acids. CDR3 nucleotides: TGTGCCAGCAGCTCTGGACTAGCGGGAGGGCGAGAGCAGTACTTC. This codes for CASSSGLAGGREQYF.

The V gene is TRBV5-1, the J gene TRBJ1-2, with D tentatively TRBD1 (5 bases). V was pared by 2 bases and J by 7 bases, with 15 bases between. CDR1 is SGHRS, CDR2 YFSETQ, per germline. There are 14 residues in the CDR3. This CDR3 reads CASSFNLGDGGYTF. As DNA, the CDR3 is TGCGCCAGCAGCTTTAATCTGGGGGATGGTGGCTACACCTTC.

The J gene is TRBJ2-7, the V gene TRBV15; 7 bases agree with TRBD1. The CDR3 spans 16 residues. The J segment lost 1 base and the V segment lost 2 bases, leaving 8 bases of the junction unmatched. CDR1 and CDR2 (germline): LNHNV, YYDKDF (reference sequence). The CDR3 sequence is CATSRHTPDRSYEQYF. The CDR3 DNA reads TGTGCCACCAGCAGACACACACCGGACAGGTCCTACGAGCAGTACTTC.